This TCR beta chain was obtained from a study of CD8+ T cells in alopecia areata. Points from the study as a whole: Since there was just one nonresponder, nobody can yet say how baseline CD8+ expansion ties to response. Resident alphabeta T cells of normal skin are also sequenced in scalp samples.

On this clone itself: What it binds is unknown. The sample holds other DNA sequences that translate to the same CDR3.

This CDR3 contains 15 residues. The V and J ends lost 0 bases and 0 bases respectively, with 11 bases between them. Germline V gene data show CDR1 as GTSNPN and CDR2 as SVGIG (reference sequence). Sample treatment: oral pan-JAK inhibitor, 5-10 mg twice daily. Alopecia areata patients gave lesional scalp punch biopsies and peripheral blood samples. Sorted out of PBMCs were CD4+ T cells and CD8+ T cells. Extraction of RNA preceded its reverse transcription into cDNA, which served as the sequencing template. Produced via immunoSEQ multiplex PCR; TCRdb's table is partial and in-frame only. The top ten hold around 4.2% of the sample, which has 200,000 to 250,000 clones, over 60% seen once.

This receptor was obtained from a human donor with alopecia areata. The chain recombines TRBV30 with TRBJ1-1; a weak D match, TRBD1 (6 bases). The input for sequencing was CD4+ T cells sorted from blood, taken at week 4, from a patient treated with tofacitinib. CDR3 DNA sequence: TGTGCCTGGAGTGTAAGGGGGACGGTGAACACTGAAGCTTTCTTT. Translating it yields CAWSVRGTVNTEAFF. Together with reference TRBV30 and TRBJ1-1, the CDR3 gives the full variable domain: SQTIHQWPATLVQPVGSPLSLECTVEGTSNPNLYWYRQAAGRGLQLLFYSVGIGQISSEVPQNLSASRPQDRQFILSSKKLLLSDSGFYLCAWSVRGTVNTEAFFGQGTRLTVV.